This T cell receptor beta chain was sequenced during a study of cytomegalovirus exposure and HLA in healthy donors. As for this clone: As yet, its antigen is unknown.

Study results and caveats: Apart from CMV serostatus, no immune exposure information was available. Rarity characterized most TCR sequences, yet some public TCRs appeared in many donors. According to a later analysis, donors in an Asian-associated ancestry cluster reportedly had fewer N-insertions than the roughly 660-donor mean.

Primers included in the PCR were 60 Vbeta and 13 Jbeta primers. This table comes from immunoSEQ multiplex PCR, and its TCRdb copy is limited to in-frame clones, with some not included. The table records about 110,000 clones, about 69% of them present only once. The CDR3 is made up of 13 amino acids. Trimming cost V 0 bases and J 5 bases, with 6 bases left between them. Germline CDR1 SGHTS, CDR2 YDEGEE. The receptor was isolated from a man in his forties in good health and CMV-seronegative. The specimen was PBMCs. The chain couples TRBV5-8 to TRBJ2-1; D gene unclear. DNA of the CDR3: TGTGCCAGCAGCTTGGGCAGGAACAATGAGCAGTTCTTC. Its translation is CASSLGRNNEQFF.